This TCR beta chain was found in a study of shared clonotypes between healthy human individuals. Deep was the level used in running the assay. Method: immunoSEQ multiplex PCR; TCRdb's copy keeps in-frame clones and lacks some. The repertoire has about a million clones, 60% to 80% of them found once; the top ten carry 1.5%. As concerns this clone: Its antigen is as yet unknown.

Findings and caveats of the study: It was the few donors that limited the genetic and exposure-history diversity represented. Sampling involved blood alone; tissue repertoires likely differ.

Donation came from healthy HIV-negative adults that had no recent acute infections or vaccinations. Germline V lookup: CDR1 SGHTA, CDR2 FQGNSA. This CDR3 contains 17 residues. Trimming removed 2 bases from V and 2 bases from J, with 16 bases in between. This chain links TRBV7-2 with TRBJ1-5; D gene unclear. This receptor was taken from a man aged 18 to 29 in good health. The specimen was memory CD4+ T cells sorted from blood. This sample's subset: CD45RA-negative fraction. The chain's CDR3 is CASSLSRSQSGNQPQHF. The CDR3 DNA reads TGTGCCAGCAGCTTAAGTCGTAGTCAGTCAGGCAATCAGCCCCAGCATTTT.